These 14 T cell receptor beta chains were sequenced from one sample in a study of identical twins. TCRdb reanalysed the 5' RACE reads using MiXCR and keeps one entry per CDR3 protein. The sample lists hundreds of thousands of distinct CDR3 sequences, less than 7% occurring once. The sequenced sample was naive T cells sorted from blood. These receptors were obtained from a man between 18 and 35 years old in good health.

This clonotype was counted ten times or more. The chain has TRBV20-1 and TRBJ2-3, with 9 positions matching TRBD2. With V trimmed by 1 base and J by 3 bases, 2 bases remained unmatched. The CDR3 is made up of 14 amino acids. Germline CDR1 and CDR2: DFQATT and SNEGSKA (reference sequence). The CDR3 nucleotides are TGCAGTGCTAGAGTTCTAGCGGGGACAGATACGCAGTATTTT. The encoded protein is CSARVLAGTDTQYF.

The CDR3 is CASSRTGGKAEAFF. CDR3 nucleotides: TGTGCCAGCAGCCGGACAGGGGGCAAGGCTGAAGCTTTCTTT. The chain links TRBV11-1 to TRBJ1-1, with 11 bases matching TRBD1. Germline CDR1 is SGHAT and CDR2 is FQDESV (reference sequence). CDR3 length equals 14 residues. J lost 6 bases, V lost 5 bases, and 5 bases had no gene match.

This clonotype was picked up many times. The chain's CDR3 is CASSQDRGGDYGYTF. DNA of the CDR3: TGTGCCAGCAGCCAAGATAGGGGAGGAGACTATGGCTACACCTTC. The gene calls are TRBV4-2 and TRBJ1-2, with a weak D call TRBD1 (5 bases). This CDR3 has 15 amino acids. Deletions cut 0 bases from V and 3 bases from J, with 11 bases between. Germline-derived CDR1 and CDR2 are LGHNA and YNFKEQ.

The gene calls are TRBV6-5 and TRBJ2-7, with 8 bases that match TRBD1. Germline V CDR1 and CDR2: MNHEY, SVGAGI. The ends lost 2 bases at V and 3 bases at J; junction bases unmatched: 9. The CDR3 extends over 16 amino acids. The CDR3 reads CASSYTKWTGRYEQYF. DNA for the CDR3: TGTGCCAGCAGTTACACCAAATGGACAGGGCGCTACGAGCAGTACTTC.

CDR3 nucleotide sequence: TGTGCCAGCCAATACAACTCGGCCGGGGCTCGTGGCAACAATGAGCAGTTCTTC. This translates into CASQYNSAGARGNNEQFF. This chain uses TRBV27 with TRBJ2-1; D may be TRBD1 or TRBD2 (5 bases each). Germline lookup yields CDR1 MNHEY and CDR2 SMNVEV (reference sequence). The V gene lost 8 bases and the J gene lost 5 bases, with 28 bases spanning the gap. The CDR3 contains 18 residues.

This clonotype showed up many times. The genes are TRBV4-3 and TRBJ2-2; D is uncertain. Germline assignment: CDR1 LGHNA and CDR2 YSLEER. Trimming took off 0 bases at V and 1 base at J, with 9 bases between the two ends. The length of the CDR3 is 16 residues. The CDR3 nucleotides are TGCGCCAGCAGCCAAGATCTTCAAGGGAACACCGGGGAGCTGTTTTTT. It encodes CASSQDLQGNTGELFF.

This rearrangement joins TRBV5-4 to TRBJ2-5, with D possibly matching TRBD2 (6 bases). V lost 5 bases and J 2 bases, leaving 19 bases between the germline ends. There are 16 residues in the CDR3. CDR1 is SGHNT and CDR2 is YYREEE in the germline V gene (reference sequence). In DNA, the CDR3 is TGTGCCAGCAGTAGCAGGCCTCGGGACTCGCAAGAGACCCAGTACTTC. Translating it yields CASSSRPRDSQETQYF.

This clonotype was detected many times. The chain carries TRBV10-3 and TRBJ1-2; no firm D call. This CDR3 comprises 13 residues. Trimming removed 4 bases from V and 7 bases from J, with 13 bases in between. The V gene's germline CDR1 is ENHRY and CDR2 SYGVKD. CDR3: CAISGYIELGYTF. CDR3 nucleotides: TGTGCCATCAGTGGGTACATTGAACTTGGCTACACCTTC.

In its sample, this clonotype was seen many times. The chain is built from TRBV12-3 or TRBV12-4 and TRBJ2-3, with D uncertain. The V end was cut by 8 bases, the J end by 2 bases, with 20 bases between. The CDR3 contains 16 residues. The CDR3 DNA reads TGTGCCAGCTGTCGGACCCTTCAAGTCCACACAGATACGCAGTATTTT. It encodes CASCRTLQVHTDTQYF.

On this clonotype itself: A much larger clonotype is one base distant, so this may be a read error. This CDR3 is CASSSPLQDTQYF. DNA of the CDR3: TGTGCCAGCAGCTCACCCTTACAAGACACCCAGTACTTC. V is TRBV11-2 and J is TRBJ2-5; D gene uncertain. The CDR3 has 13 amino acids. Per germline, CDR1 SGHAT and CDR2 FQNNGV.

There are a few counts of this clonotype. This sequence joins TRBV6-5 and TRBJ2-7; possible D gene TRBD1, 5 bases. Germline V CDR1 and CDR2: MNHEY, SVGAGI. Trimming removed 0 bases at V and 7 bases at J, with 16 bases between. There are 15 residues in the CDR3. CDR3 sequence (DNA): TGTGCCAGCAGTTACTCGCCAGGGCCCTTAAGGGAGCAGTACTTC. This codes for CASSYSPGPLREQYF.

This clonotype was recorded at least ten times. The chain joins TRBV12-3 or TRBV12-4 to TRBJ2-2, with D possibly being TRBD1 (6 bases). The V gene lost 4 bases and the J gene lost 7 bases, with 10 bases spanning the gap. The CDR3 length is 13 residues. The CDR3 coding sequence is TGTGCCAGCAGTTCACACAGGGTCGGGGAGCTGTTTTTT. Its protein product is CASSSHRVGELFF.

This clonotype was recorded at least ten times. The chain carries TRBV27 and TRBJ2-5; 8 nucleotides match TRBD2. The CDR3 loop spans 15 amino acids. Germline values: CDR1 MNHEY, CDR2 SMNVEV (reference sequence). The trim removed 5 bases at V and 4 bases at J, leaving 9 bases unmatched. The CDR3 sequence is CASSPGRGGGETQYF. The CDR3 DNA sequence: TGTGCCAGCAGTCCCGGGAGGGGTGGAGGAGAGACCCAGTACTTC.

V usage is TRBV9 and J usage is TRBJ2-5; D is unresolved. Germline V gene data show CDR1 as SGDLS and CDR2 as YYNGEE. V was trimmed by 3 bases and J by 3 bases, leaving 6 bases between them. CDR3 size: 12 residues. The CDR3 sequence: CASSAPEETQYF. CDR3 DNA: TGTGCCAGCAGCGCCCCGGAAGAGACCCAGTACTTC.